The clone carrying this T cell receptor beta chain was recorded at least ten times. The antigen is undetermined. The sample comes from a study of CD8+CD57+ T cells in acquired aplastic anemia. Study-level background: Yields of DNA that came from sorted CD4+ and CD8+ cells averaged 3.2 ug. Among healthy donors, CD4+ cells averaged about 9.9 million reads. Study-wide points: Significant differences in CD8+ Simpson's diversity were not observed between patients and controls.

Germline V lookup: CDR1 SGDLS, CDR2 YYNGEE. V was shortened by 2 bases and J by 8 bases, with 13 bases between the two germline ends. The CDR3 runs to 14 residues. CDR3 and TCR beta VDJ profiling relied on genomic DNA as the template. MiXCR, run by TCRdb on the reads, gives a single entry per CDR3 protein. Of approximately 65,000 distinct CDR3 sequences in the sample, under 55% were seen once. The V gene is TRBV9, the J gene TRBJ1-4; a weak D match, TRBD1 (5 bases). This TCR was recovered from a human donor in good health, serving as a control. Sequencing used sorted CD4+, CD8+, or CD8+CD57+ T cells (not recorded which) from PBMCs. The CDR3 region is CASSVRVGREKLFF. CDR3 coding DNA: TGTGCCAGCAGCGTCCGAGTGGGGCGGGAAAAACTGTTTTTT.